Shown below are 18 T cell receptor beta chains from a single sample sequenced in a study of blood T cell repertoires in COVID-19. Sequenced by immunoSEQ multiplex PCR; TCRdb stores in-frame clones only, minus some. The sample yields fewer than 80,000 clones, around 84% seen once. The source material was peripheral blood. The receptors shown here come from a man between 65 and 85 years old with acute or convalescent COVID-19.

This chain connects TRBV28 to TRBJ2-6; D is ambiguous. The CDR3 is made up of 15 amino acids. The V gene's germline CDR1 is MDHEN and CDR2 SYDVKM. With 2 bases removed from V and 0 bases from J, the gap between germline ends came to 5 bases. The CDR3 loop is CASSLPNSGANVLTF. The CDR3 region has the DNA TGTGCCAGCAGTTTACCCAACTCTGGGGCCAACGTCCTGACTTTC.

The chain joins TRBV5-1 to TRBJ1-5; 7 bases are shared with TRBD1. Germline trimming cut 0 bases from V and 6 bases from J; bases unmatched to any gene: 3. Germline lookup yields CDR1 SGHRS and CDR2 YFSETQ. The CDR3 has 14 residues. In DNA, the CDR3 is TGCGCCAGCAGCTTGGATCAGGGGGGTCAGCCCCAGCATTTT. Translation gives CASSLDQGGQPQHF.

CDR3 amino acids: CASSLVQGGSSTDTQYF. CDR3 nucleotide sequence: TGTGCCAGCAGCTTAGTACAGGGGGGATCAAGCACAGATACGCAGTATTTT. The chain carries TRBV7-3 and TRBJ2-3; 8 bases map to TRBD1. The length of the CDR3 is 17 residues. Germline V gene lookup returns CDR1 SGHTA and CDR2 FQGTGA. V shed 2 bases, J shed 0 bases, and the junction held 7 bases outside the gene matches.

The chain uses TRBV5-6 and TRBJ1-5; D is perhaps TRBD1 (5 bases). The CDR3 spans 14 residues. V was shortened by 2 bases and J by 7 bases, with 13 bases between the two germline ends. The germline CDR1 and CDR2 sequences are SGHDT and YYEEEE. The chain's CDR3 is CASSFGQGDQPQHF. As DNA, the CDR3 is TGTGCCAGCAGCTTTGGGCAGGGCGACCAGCCCCAGCATTTT.

CDR3 DNA: TGCGCCAGCAGCCTACCGTCCGTAGCGGGGAGGGCCCTCTACGAGCAGTACTTC. The encoded protein is CASSLPSVAGRALYEQYF. This sequence joins TRBV5-1 and TRBJ2-7, with 8 bases identical to TRBD2. Per the germline V gene, CDR1 is SGHRS and CDR2 is YFSETQ. V trimming: 4 bases; J trimming: 3 bases; junction bases outside the gene matches: 18. The CDR3 covers 18 residues.

This chain uses TRBV19 with TRBJ1-3; D unresolved. Trimming took 3 bases from V and 0 from J, leaving 9 bases between them. Germline loops: CDR1 LNHDA, CDR2 SQIVND (reference sequence). The CDR3 sequence is 15 residues long. The CDR3 DNA reads as TGTGCCAGTAGTATGGTACGGGGCTCTGGAAACACCATATATTTT. This codes for CASSMVRGSGNTIYF.

The gene calls are TRBV7-9 and TRBJ1-1, with D possibly being TRBD1 (5 bases). CDR1 and CDR2 (germline): SEHNR, FQNEAQ (reference sequence). This CDR3 has 12 residues. Trimming took off 5 bases at V and 8 bases at J, with 12 bases between the two ends. The CDR3 protein is CASSPGGREAFF. For the CDR3, the DNA is TGTGCCAGCAGCCCCGGGGGGAGGGAAGCTTTCTTT.

The chain has TRBV9 and TRBJ2-5; 8 positions match TRBD1. Per germline, CDR1 SGDLS and CDR2 YYNGEE. The CDR3 runs to 14 residues. The V and J ends lost 3 bases and 1 base, in that order; junction bases with no gene match: 2. The CDR3 region has the DNA TGTGCCAGCAGCGCGGGACAGGCCCAAGAGACCCAGTACTTC. This translates into CASSAGQAQETQYF.

This chain links TRBV19 with TRBJ2-2, with TRBD1 matching over 8 bases. The V and J ends lost 3 bases and 3 bases, in that order; junction bases with no gene match: 3. Germline V gives CDR1 LNHDA, CDR2 SQIVND (reference sequence). The CDR3 is made up of 15 amino acids. Here the CDR3 DNA reads TGTGCCAGTAGTATGGACAGGGCGGACACCGGGGAGCTGTTTTTT. This translates into CASSMDRADTGELFF.

The rearrangement uses TRBV14 and TRBJ2-7; TRBD2 might be the D (6 bases). The CDR3 has 12 amino acids. Germline assignment: CDR1 SGHDN and CDR2 FVKESK. With 3 bases removed from V and 12 bases from J, the gap between germline ends came to 15 bases. The chain's CDR3 is CASSHGPIGRYF. The CDR3 coding sequence is TGTGCCAGCAGCCACGGACCGATCGGGAGGTACTTC.

This clone has only a few counts. The DNA of the CDR3 is TGTGCCAGCAGTTACTCTGGGACAGCCTACGAGCAGTACTTC. Translated: CASSYSGTAYEQYF. V is TRBV6-5 and J is TRBJ2-7; 7 positions agree with TRBD1. The CDR3 totals 14 residues. J was trimmed by 2 bases and V by 0 bases; bases with no gene match: 1. Germline V lookup: CDR1 MNHEY, CDR2 SVGAGI.

The chain recombines TRBV7-9 with TRBJ1-2; 12 bases line up with TRBD1. CDR1 SEHNR and CDR2 FQNEAQ come from the germline V gene (reference sequence). J was trimmed by 7 bases and V by 5 bases; bases with no gene match: 8. The CDR3 covers 15 residues. The CDR3, as DNA: TGTGCCAGCAGCAGCCTAGGGACAGGGGGCTTTGGCTACACCTTC. This encodes CASSSLGTGGFGYTF. The whole variable domain, remainder taken from reference TRBV7-9 and TRBJ1-2, is DTGVSQNPRHKITKRGQNVTFRCDPISEHNRLYWYRQTLGQGPEFLTYFQNEAQLEKSRLLSDRFSAERPKGSFSTLEIQRTEQGDSAMYLCASSSLGTGGFGYTFGSGTRLTVV.

The chain is built from TRBV19 and TRBJ2-6; D remains ambiguous. Deletions cut 5 bases from V and 0 bases from J, with 11 bases between. Germline loops: CDR1 LNHDA, CDR2 SQIVND (reference sequence). The CDR3 loop spans 16 amino acids. This CDR3 is CASSGRISSGANVLTF. In DNA, the CDR3 is TGTGCCAGTAGTGGCAGAATCAGCTCTGGGGCCAACGTCCTGACTTTC.

This chain connects TRBV5-6 to TRBJ1-2, with D hard to call. CDR1 SGHDT and CDR2 YYEEEE come from the germline V gene. With 4 bases removed from V and 4 bases from J, the gap between germline ends came to 14 bases. The CDR3 covers 14 residues. The CDR3 reads CASSGVGSSYGYTF. The DNA of the CDR3 is TGTGCCAGCAGCGGGGTAGGGAGCTCCTATGGCTACACCTTC.

This clone was seen a single time. V and J are TRBV5-1 and TRBJ2-5; a possible D gene is TRBD1 (6 bases). V was trimmed by 0 bases and J by 0 bases, leaving 18 bases between them. Per the germline V gene, CDR1 is SGHRS and CDR2 is YFSETQ. The CDR3 totals 18 residues. The DNA for the CDR3 is TGCGCCAGCAGCTTGGGACGATCGGGACAAAACCACCAAGAGACCCAGTACTTC. Translated: CASSLGRSGQNHQETQYF.

The V and J genes are TRBV14 and TRBJ2-1; 7 nucleotides agree with TRBD2. V gave up 4 bases and J gave up 2 bases; unmatched junction bases: 11. The CDR3 contains 17 residues. Germline CDR1 reads SGHDN; CDR2 reads FVKESK. CDR3 residues: CASSPYGRGDTYNEQFF. The CDR3 DNA reads as TGTGCCAGCAGCCCGTATGGGAGGGGAGATACCTACAATGAGCAGTTCTTC. The full variable domain, with the rest looked up from reference TRBV14 and TRBJ2-1, is EAGVTQFPSHSVIEKGQTVTLRCDPISGHDNLYWYRRVMGKEIKFLLHFVKESKQDESGMPNNRFLAERTGGTYSTLKVQPAELEDSGVYFCASSPYGRGDTYNEQFFGPGTRLTVL.

The V gene is TRBV24-1, the J gene TRBJ2-3; 10 bases match TRBD2. With V trimmed by 3 bases and J by 2 bases, 7 bases remained unmatched. The germline V gene encodes CDR1 KGHDR and CDR2 SFDVKD. The CDR3 loop spans 17 amino acids. In DNA form, the CDR3 reads TGTGCCACCAGTGATGTACTAGCGGGATTCTCCACAGATACGCAGTATTTT. It specifies CATSDVLAGFSTDTQYF.

This chain joins TRBV3-1 (or the pseudogene TRBV3-2) and TRBJ2-2, with a weak D call TRBD2 (5 bases). Trimming shortened V by 4 bases and J by 7 bases, and 10 bases separated the two germline ends. CDR1 and CDR2 from the germline V gene are LGHDT and YNNKEL (reference sequence). This CDR3 region has 13 residues. DNA for the CDR3: TGTGCCAGCAGCCTCCTAGAGGGCGGGGAGCTGTTTTTT. Translated, it gives CASSLLEGGELFF.